This T cell receptor (beta chain) was sequenced during a study of blood T cell repertoires in COVID-19. In the source study's methods: Amplification with reference gene primers provided the estimates of nucleated cell counts. TCRdb keeps only in-frame clones here, not all; method: immunoSEQ multiplex PCR. The DNA was the basis for D and trimming; V, J and clone size are from that table. The data show hundreds of thousands of clones, with 82% seen just once and approximately 5% held by the top ten. There are 14 residues in the CDR3. V was pared by 3 bases and J by 5 bases, with 8 bases of the junction left unmatched. Germline-derived CDR1 and CDR2 are GTSNPN and SVGIG (reference sequence). Ages ranged from about 18 to 89 years, with residence in around 24 US areas. Cohort assignment relied on participant-reported clinical history.

Specimen: PBMCs or T cells enriched from blood (not recorded which). This clonotype was sampled from a middle-aged man who had been exposed to COVID-19. This chain links TRBV30 with TRBJ1-1, with TRBD1 matching over 8 bases. The CDR3 protein is CAWSRGTGGTEAFF. The CDR3 DNA reads as TGTGCCTGGAGCCGCGGGACAGGAGGTACTGAAGCTTTCTTT.